This TCR beta chain was sequenced for a study of CD8+ T cells in alopecia areata. Across the whole study: For 6 to 18 months, tofacitinib was taken, and 6 months off drug followed.

Whole-study results and caveats: Scalp sequencing also captures normal skin's resident alphabeta T cells.

Remarks on this clone: Antigen specificity is unknown.

The germline V gene encodes CDR1 SGHVS and CDR2 FQNEAQ. There are 13 residues in the CDR3. V dropped 3 bases and J dropped 5 bases, with 8 bases sitting between them. cDNA reverse transcribed from extracted RNA served as the sequencing template. The protocol was immunoSEQ multiplex PCR, while the TCRdb copy is restricted to in-frame clones and leaves out a portion. The data show approximately 150,000 clones, 40% to 50% seen once. Specimens obtained from alopecia areata patients comprised lesional scalp punch biopsies and peripheral blood. The clonotype originates from a human donor with alopecia areata. The rearrangement links TRBV7-8 to TRBJ2-1; the D gene is possibly TRBD1 (5 bases). The sequenced sample was CD4+ T cells sorted from blood. The CDR3 nucleotides are TGTGCCAGCAGCTTCAGGGCCAACAATGAGCAGTTCTTC. Amino acid sequence: CASSFRANNEQFF.